This T cell receptor beta chain was retrieved from a study of cytomegalovirus exposure and HLA in healthy donors. Background on the study: Later, an analysis reported that the 95 to 150 validation repertoires had used the same platform as the 550 to 750 first-cohort repertoires. Study observations and caveats: Across donors, most TCRs were seen rarely, yet some public ones were widespread. Specificity of three CMV-associated chains for CMV antigens was verified in vitro.

Trimming removed 4 bases at V and 4 bases at J, with 14 bases between. Germline V gives CDR1 SGHNT, CDR2 YYREEE (reference sequence). The CDR3 is made up of 14 amino acids. Assay: immunoSEQ multiplex PCR; the TCRdb copy retains only in-frame clones and omits some. The profile shows 240,000 or so clones, approximately 84% of them singletons. Points on this clone: Its target is not known.

The sample taken for sequencing was PBMCs. The rearrangement joins TRBV5-4 to TRBJ1-1; D unresolved. The receptor was derived from a woman in her twenties or thirties in good health and CMV-seropositive. The CDR3, as DNA: TGTGCCAGCAGCATACTGAGTGAGGTCACTGAAGCTTTCTTT. This codes for CASSILSEVTEAFF. The complete variable domain, with remaining parts taken from reference TRBV5-4 and TRBJ1-1, reads ETGVTQSPTHLIKTRGQQVTLRCSSQSGHNTVSWYQQALGQGPQFIFQYYREEENGRGNFPPRFSGLQFPNYSSELNVNALELDDSALYLCASSILSEVTEAFFGQGTRLTVV.